This paragraph reports one T cell receptor beta chain. What it recognizes is unknown. With 5 bases clipped from V and 5 bases from J, the junction kept 9 bases outside the gene matches. The CDR3 is 15 amino acids. Per germline, CDR1 MNHEY and CDR2 SVGAGI. PCR amplification relied on 60 Vbeta primers (plus 13 Jbeta primers). Here immunoSEQ multiplex PCR was the method, and the copy in TCRdb shows in-frame clones only, minus some. The profile shows about 110,000 clones, approximately 82% of them singletons. The data are from a study of cytomegalovirus exposure and HLA in healthy donors. Points from the study as a whole: Prior analysis indicated that the majority of TCR beta V segments exhibited productivity approximately 90% or approximately 30% of the time.

The chain links TRBV6-5 to TRBJ2-7; 10 positions match TRBD1. Sequenced input: PBMCs. The clonotype comes from a young man in good health and CMV-seropositive. The CDR3 DNA sequence: TGTGCCAGCAGTCGTCAAGGACAGGGGGTCAACGAGCAGTACTTC. Protein sequence: CASSRQGQGVNEQYF.